This T cell receptor beta chain was profiled in a study of cytomegalovirus exposure and HLA in healthy donors. About the study: Counted in an early data release were tens of millions of unique TCRs from HLA-typed donors.

General study results and limits: Roughly even sequencing depth across donors was the assumption behind the presence/absence analyses.

For this clone: The antigen remains undetermined.

The V gene lost 3 bases and the J gene lost 3 bases, with 12 bases spanning the gap. Germline V gives CDR1 SNHLY, CDR2 FYNNEI. The CDR3 has 15 amino acids. Primers for the PCR totalled 60 Vbeta and 13 Jbeta. Assay used: immunoSEQ multiplex PCR; TCRdb lists only in-frame clones, some missing. The table lists a few hundred thousand clones, roughly 80% of them singletons, with approximately 0.22% in the top ten. Sequenced sample: PBMCs. The gene calls are TRBV2 and TRBJ1-5; tentative D call: TRBD1 (6 bases). The clonotype originates from a girl aged 2-10 years in good health and CMV-seronegative. CDR3 DNA: TGTGCCAGCAGTGATGGAAACAGGGCCAATCAGCCCCAGCATTTT. Translated: CASSDGNRANQPQHF.